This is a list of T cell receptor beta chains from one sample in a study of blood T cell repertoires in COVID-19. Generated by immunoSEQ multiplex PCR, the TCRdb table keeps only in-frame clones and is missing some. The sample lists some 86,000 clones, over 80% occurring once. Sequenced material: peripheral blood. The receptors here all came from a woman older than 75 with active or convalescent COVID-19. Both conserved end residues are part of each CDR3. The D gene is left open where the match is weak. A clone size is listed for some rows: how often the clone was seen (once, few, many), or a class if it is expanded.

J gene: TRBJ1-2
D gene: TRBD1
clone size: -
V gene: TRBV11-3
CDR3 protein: CASSLRDSNYGYTF
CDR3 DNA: TGTGCCAGCAGCTTACGGGACAGCAACTATGGCTACACCTTC

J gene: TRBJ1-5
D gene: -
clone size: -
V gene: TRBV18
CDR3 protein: CASSPTRDQPQHF
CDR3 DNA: TGTGCCAGCTCACCAACCAGGGATCAGCCCCAGCATTTT

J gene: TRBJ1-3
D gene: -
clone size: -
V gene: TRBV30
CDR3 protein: CAWSVRVRDTIYF
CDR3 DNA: TGTGCCTGGAGCGTCCGTGTACGGGACACCATATATTTT

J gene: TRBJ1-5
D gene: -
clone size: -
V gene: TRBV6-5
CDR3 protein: CASASLTGQPQHF
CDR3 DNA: TGTGCCAGTGCCTCCTTAACAGGTCAGCCCCAGCATTTT

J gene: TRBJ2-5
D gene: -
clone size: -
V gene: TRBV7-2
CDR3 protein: CASSLRGGVRFETQYF
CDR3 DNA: TGTGCCAGCAGCCTGAGGGGGGGGGTACGGTTCGAGACCCAGTACTTC

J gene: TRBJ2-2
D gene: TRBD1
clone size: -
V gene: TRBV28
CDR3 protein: CASWQSIHRGDTGELFF
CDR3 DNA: TGTGCCAGCTGGCAAAGCATTCACAGGGGTGACACCGGGGAGCTGTTTTTT

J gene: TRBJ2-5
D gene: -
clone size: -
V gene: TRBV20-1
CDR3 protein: CSARFEETQYF
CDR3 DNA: TGCAGTGCTAGGTTCGAAGAGACCCAGTACTTC

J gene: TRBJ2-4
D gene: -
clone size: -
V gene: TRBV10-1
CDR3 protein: CASSHLRQPLAKNIQYF
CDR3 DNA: TGCGCCAGCAGTCACCTCCGACAGCCACTAGCCAAAAACATTCAGTACTTC

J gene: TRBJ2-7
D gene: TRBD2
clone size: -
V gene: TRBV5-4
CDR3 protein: CASSLGSGAYEQYF
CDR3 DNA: TGTGCCAGCAGCTTGGGTAGCGGGGCCTACGAGCAGTACTTC

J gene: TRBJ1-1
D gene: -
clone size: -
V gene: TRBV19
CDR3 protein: CASMGGPDTEAFF
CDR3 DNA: TGTGCCAGTATGGGGGGTCCCGACACTGAAGCTTTCTTT

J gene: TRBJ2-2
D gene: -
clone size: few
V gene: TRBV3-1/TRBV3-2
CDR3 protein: CASSQDTRHTGELFF
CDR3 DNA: TGTGCCAGCAGCCAAGATACTAGACACACCGGGGAGCTGTTTTTT

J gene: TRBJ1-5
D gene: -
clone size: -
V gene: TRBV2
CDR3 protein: CASRPVSANQPQHF
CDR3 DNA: TGTGCCAGCAGGCCGGTAAGCGCGAATCAGCCCCAGCATTTT

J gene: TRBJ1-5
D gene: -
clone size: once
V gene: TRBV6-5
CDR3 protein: CASSLLEERGPQHF
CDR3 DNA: TGTGCCAGCTCTCTACTTGAGGAGCGGGGGCCCCAGCATTTT

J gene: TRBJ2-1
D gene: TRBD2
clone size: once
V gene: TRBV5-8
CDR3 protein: CASSPARLAGGAEQFF
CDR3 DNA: TGTGCCAGCAGCCCAGCTCGACTAGCGGGGGGGGCTGAGCAGTTCTTC

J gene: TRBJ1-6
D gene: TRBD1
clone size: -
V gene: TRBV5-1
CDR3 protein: CASSLGDRNSPLHF
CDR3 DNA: TGCGCCAGCAGCTTGGGGGACAGGAATTCACCCCTCCACTTT

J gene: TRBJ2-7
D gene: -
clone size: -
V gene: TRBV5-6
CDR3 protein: CASSLVSGDEQYF
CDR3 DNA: TGTGCCAGCAGCTTGGTATCGGGGGACGAGCAGTACTTC

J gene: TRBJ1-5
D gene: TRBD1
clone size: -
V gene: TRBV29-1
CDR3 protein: CSVRTGQGNQPQHF
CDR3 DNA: TGCAGCGTGAGGACAGGGCAAGGGAATCAGCCCCAGCATTTT

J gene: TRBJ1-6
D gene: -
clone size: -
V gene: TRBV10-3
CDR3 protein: CAIREAGGVYNSPLHF
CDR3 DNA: TGTGCCATCAGAGAAGCCGGAGGGGTGTATAATTCACCCCTCCACTTT

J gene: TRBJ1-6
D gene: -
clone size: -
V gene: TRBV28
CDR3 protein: CAAGGGPSYNLPLHF
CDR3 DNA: TGTGCCGCCGGGGGGGGCCCCTCCTATAATTTACCCCTCCACTTT

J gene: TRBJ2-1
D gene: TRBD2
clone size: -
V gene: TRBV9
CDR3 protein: CASSLTSGSVDEQFF
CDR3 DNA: TGTGCCAGCAGCTTAACTAGCGGGAGTGTCGATGAGCAGTTCTTC

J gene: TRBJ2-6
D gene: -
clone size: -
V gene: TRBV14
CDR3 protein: CASSPRGPLSGANVLTF
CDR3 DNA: TGTGCCAGCAGTCCCAGGGGACCGCTCTCTGGGGCCAACGTCCTGACTTTC

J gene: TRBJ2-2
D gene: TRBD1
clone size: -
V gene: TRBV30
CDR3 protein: CAWSAQGAGELFF
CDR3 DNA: TGTGCCTGGAGCGCTCAGGGGGCCGGGGAGCTGTTTTTT

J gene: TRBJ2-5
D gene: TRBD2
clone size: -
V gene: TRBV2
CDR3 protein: CASTGLAGFETQYF
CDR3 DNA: TGTGCCAGCACCGGACTAGCGGGATTTGAGACCCAGTACTTC

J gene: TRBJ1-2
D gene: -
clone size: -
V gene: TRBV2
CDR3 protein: CASRQEIGYTF
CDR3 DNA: TGTGCCAGCAGACAGGAAATTGGCTACACCTTC

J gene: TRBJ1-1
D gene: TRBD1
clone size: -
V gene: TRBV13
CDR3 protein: CASSPRQGAGTEAFF
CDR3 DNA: TGTGCCAGCAGCCCCCGACAGGGGGCTGGCACTGAAGCTTTCTTT

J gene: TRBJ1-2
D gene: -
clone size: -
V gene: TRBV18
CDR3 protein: CASSPRGRTTYGYTF
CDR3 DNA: TGTGCCAGCTCACCACGGGGCAGAACGACCTATGGCTACACCTTC

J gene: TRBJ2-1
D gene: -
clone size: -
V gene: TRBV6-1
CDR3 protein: CASSEVGSADEQFF
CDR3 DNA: TGTGCCAGCAGTGAAGTTGGGAGTGCCGATGAGCAGTTCTTC

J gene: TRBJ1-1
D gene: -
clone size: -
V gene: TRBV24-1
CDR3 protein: CATSAKHPGGANGNTEAFF
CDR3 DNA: TGTGCCACCAGTGCCAAACACCCGGGAGGGGCAAATGGGAACACTGAAGCTTTCTTT

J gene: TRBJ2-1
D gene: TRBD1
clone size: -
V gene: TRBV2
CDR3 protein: CASSGGTALMGSYNEQFF
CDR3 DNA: TGTGCCAGCAGTGGTGGGACAGCCCTAATGGGTTCCTACAATGAGCAGTTCTTC

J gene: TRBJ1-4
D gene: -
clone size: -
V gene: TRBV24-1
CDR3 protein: CATSGPGGEKLFF
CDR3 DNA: TGTGCCACCAGTGGGCCGGGTGGGGAAAAACTGTTTTTT

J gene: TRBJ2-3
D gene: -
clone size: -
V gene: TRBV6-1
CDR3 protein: CASSEFVSYTQYF
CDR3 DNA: TGTGCCAGCAGTGAGTTTGTTTCATATACGCAGTATTTT

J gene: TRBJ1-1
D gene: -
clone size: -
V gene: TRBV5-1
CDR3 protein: CASNLGSTNTEAFF
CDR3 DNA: TGCGCCAGCAACCTTGGGAGCACGAACACTGAAGCTTTCTTT

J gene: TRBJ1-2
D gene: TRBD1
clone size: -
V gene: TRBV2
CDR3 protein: CAINRGLDGYTF
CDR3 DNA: TGTGCCATTAACAGGGGGCTGGATGGCTACACCTTC

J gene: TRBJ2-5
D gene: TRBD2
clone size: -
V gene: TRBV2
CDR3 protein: CASSGTSAHETQYF
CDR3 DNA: TGTGCCAGCAGTGGGACTAGCGCCCACGAGACCCAGTACTTC

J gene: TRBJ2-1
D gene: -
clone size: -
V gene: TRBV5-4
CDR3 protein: CASSLGRVGRNNEQFF
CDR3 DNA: TGTGCCAGCAGCTTGGGGAGGGTGGGCAGAAACAATGAGCAGTTCTTC

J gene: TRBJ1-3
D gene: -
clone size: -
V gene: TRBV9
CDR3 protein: CASSRMRQHSGNTIYF
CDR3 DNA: TGTGCCAGCAGTCGTATGAGGCAGCACTCTGGAAACACCATATATTTT

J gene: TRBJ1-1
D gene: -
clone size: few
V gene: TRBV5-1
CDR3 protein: CASSLDGVNTEAFF
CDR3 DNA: TGCGCCAGCAGCTTGGACGGAGTGAACACTGAAGCTTTCTTT

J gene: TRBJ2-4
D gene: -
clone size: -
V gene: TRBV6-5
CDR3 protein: CASSYSWSRGDIQYF
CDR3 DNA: TGTGCCAGCAGTTACTCCTGGTCCAGGGGGGACATTCAGTACTTC

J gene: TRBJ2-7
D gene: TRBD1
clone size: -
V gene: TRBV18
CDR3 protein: CASSPTTGYYEQYF
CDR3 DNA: TGTGCCAGCTCACCGACGACAGGGTACTACGAGCAGTACTTC

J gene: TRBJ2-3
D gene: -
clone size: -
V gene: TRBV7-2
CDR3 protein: CASSPNFGGGRGTDTQYF
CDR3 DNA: TGTGCCAGCAGCCCGAACTTTGGGGGGGGGCGAGGCACAGATACGCAGTATTTT

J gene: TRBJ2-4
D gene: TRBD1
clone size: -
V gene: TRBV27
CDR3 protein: CASSTGQGSKNIQYF
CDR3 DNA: TGTGCCAGCAGCACGGGACAGGGGAGCAAAAACATTCAGTACTTC

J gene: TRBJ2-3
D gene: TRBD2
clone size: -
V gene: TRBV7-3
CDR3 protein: CASSPGLATDTQYF
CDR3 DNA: TGTGCCAGCAGCCCAGGACTAGCGACAGATACGCAGTATTTT

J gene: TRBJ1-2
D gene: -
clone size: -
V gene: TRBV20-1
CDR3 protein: CSASQGRTNYGYTF
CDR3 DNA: TGCAGTGCTAGTCAGGGGCGCACCAACTATGGCTACACCTTC

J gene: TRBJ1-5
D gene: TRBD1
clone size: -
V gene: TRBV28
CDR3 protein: CASRIQGVDQPQHF
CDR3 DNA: TGTGCCAGCAGAATACAGGGGGTAGATCAGCCCCAGCATTTT

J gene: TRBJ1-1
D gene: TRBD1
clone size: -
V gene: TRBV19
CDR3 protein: CASSIMGQGATEAFF
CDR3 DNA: TGTGCCAGTAGTATAATGGGACAGGGGGCGACCGAAGCTTTCTTT

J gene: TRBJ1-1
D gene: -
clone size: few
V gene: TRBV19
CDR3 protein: CASQVAAEAFF
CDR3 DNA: TGTGCCAGTCAAGTAGCGGCGGAAGCTTTCTTT

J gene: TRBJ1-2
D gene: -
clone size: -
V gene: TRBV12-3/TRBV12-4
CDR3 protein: CASRLGGRYGYTF
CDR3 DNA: TGTGCCAGCAGACTCGGCGGGAGATATGGCTACACCTTC

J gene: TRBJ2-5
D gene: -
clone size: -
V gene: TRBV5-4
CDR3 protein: CASSPGSWAETQYF
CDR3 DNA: TGTGCCAGCAGCCCCGGTTCGTGGGCTGAGACCCAGTACTTC

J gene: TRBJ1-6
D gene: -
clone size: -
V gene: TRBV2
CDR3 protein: CASSVGRNHSPLHF
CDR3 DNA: TGTGCCAGCAGTGTGGGCAGGAATCATTCACCCCTCCACTTT

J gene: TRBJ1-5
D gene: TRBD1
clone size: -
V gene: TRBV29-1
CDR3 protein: CSAKTGGGNQPQHF
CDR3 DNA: TGCAGCGCGAAGACAGGGGGCGGCAATCAGCCCCAGCATTTT

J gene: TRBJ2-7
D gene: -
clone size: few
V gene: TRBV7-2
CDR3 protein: CASSLVLAGEQYF
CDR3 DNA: TGTGCCAGCAGCTTAGTACTAGCTGGCGAGCAGTACTTC

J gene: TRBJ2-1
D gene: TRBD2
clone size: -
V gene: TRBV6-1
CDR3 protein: CASSEGASGIYNEQFF
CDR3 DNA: TGTGCCAGCAGTGAAGGGGCTAGCGGGATTTACAATGAGCAGTTCTTC

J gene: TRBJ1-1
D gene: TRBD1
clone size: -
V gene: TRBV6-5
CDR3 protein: CASRVDRVRTEAFF
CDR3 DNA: TGTGCCAGCAGGGTAGACAGGGTGAGGACTGAAGCTTTCTTT